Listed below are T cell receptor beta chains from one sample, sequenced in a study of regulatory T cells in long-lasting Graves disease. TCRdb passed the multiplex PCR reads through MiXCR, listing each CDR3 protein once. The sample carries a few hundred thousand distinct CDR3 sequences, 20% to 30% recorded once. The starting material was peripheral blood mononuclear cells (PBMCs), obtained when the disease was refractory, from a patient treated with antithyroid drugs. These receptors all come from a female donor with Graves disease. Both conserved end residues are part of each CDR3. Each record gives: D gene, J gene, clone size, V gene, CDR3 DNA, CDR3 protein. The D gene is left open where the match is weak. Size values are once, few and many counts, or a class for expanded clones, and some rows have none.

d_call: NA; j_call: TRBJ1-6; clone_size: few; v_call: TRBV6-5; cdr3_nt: TGTGCCAGCAGTTACGGGTGGGGGACACCCCTCCACTTT; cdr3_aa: CASSYGWGTPLHF
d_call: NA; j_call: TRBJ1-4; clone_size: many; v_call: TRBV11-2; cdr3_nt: TGTGCCAGCAGCTTAGATGGCGCCGCTAATGAAAAACTGTTTTTT; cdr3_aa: CASSLDGAANEKLFF
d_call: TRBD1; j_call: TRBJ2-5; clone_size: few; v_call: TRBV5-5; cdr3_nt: TGTGCCAGCAGCTGGCCCCGGACAGGGTTTGGCCAAGAGACCCAGTACTTC; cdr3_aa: CASSWPRTGFGQETQYF
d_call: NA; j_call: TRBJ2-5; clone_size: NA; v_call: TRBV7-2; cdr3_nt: TGTGCCAGCAGCTTGCGCAGAGGGCCACAAGGGGAGACCCGGTACTTC; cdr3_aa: CASSLRRGPQGETRYF
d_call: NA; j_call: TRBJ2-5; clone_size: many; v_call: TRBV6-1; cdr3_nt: TGTGCCAGCAGCCAGATGGGACCCCTACACTTC; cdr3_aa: CASSQMGPLHF
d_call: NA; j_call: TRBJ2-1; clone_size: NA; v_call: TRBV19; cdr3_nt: TGTGCCAGTAGTATAGGTCGCAGGGCCCTTAACAATGAGCAGTTCTTC; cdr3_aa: CASSIGRRALNNEQFF
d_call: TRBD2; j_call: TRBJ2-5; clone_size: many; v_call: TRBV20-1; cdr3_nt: TGCAGTGCTAGAGGGTCGCCTGAGTGGGGGTCCCCAGCGGGAGGAAACCAAGAGACCCAGTACTTC; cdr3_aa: CSARGSPEWGSPAGGNQETQYF
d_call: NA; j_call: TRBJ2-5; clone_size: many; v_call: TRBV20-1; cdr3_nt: TGCAGTACAAGGTGGGGGCAGGAGACCCAGTACTTC; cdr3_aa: CSTRWGQETQYF
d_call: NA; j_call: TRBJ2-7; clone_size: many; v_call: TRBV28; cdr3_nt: TGTGCCAGCAACTCTCTCCCCGAGGGTGCGGGCGAGCAGTACTTC; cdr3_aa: CASNSLPEGAGEQYF
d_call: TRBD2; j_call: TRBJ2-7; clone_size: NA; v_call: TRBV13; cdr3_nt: TGTGCCAGCAGCTTCGGTAGCGGGAGGACCGATTTCTACGAGCAGTACTTC; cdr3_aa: CASSFGSGRTDFYEQYF
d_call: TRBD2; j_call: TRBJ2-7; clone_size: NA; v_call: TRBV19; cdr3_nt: TGTGCCACGCGGGAGAACTCCCCAGGATACGAGCAGTACTTC; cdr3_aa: CATRENSPGYEQYF
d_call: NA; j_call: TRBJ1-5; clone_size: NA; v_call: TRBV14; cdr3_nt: TGTGCCAGCAGCCAAAGTGGACACGCAATTAATCAGCCCCAGCATTTT; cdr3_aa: CASSQSGHAINQPQHF
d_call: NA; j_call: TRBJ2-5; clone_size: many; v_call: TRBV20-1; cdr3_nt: TGCAGTGCCTCCTTTGGGGGGGAGACCCAGTACTTC; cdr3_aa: CSASFGGETQYF
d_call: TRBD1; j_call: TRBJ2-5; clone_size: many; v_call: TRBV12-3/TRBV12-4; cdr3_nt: TGTGCCAGCACCGGGACAGGGGGCACCTTCCAAGAGACCCAGTACTTC; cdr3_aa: CASTGTGGTFQETQYF
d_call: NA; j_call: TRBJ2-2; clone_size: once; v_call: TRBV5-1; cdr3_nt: TGCGCCAGCAGCCTGATGACGGCGAACACCGGGGAGCTGTTTTTT; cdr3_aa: CASSLMTANTGELFF
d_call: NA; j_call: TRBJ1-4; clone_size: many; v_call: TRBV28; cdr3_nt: TGTGCCAGCAGTTTACCACTTTACGGTGAAAAACTGTTTTTT; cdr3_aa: CASSLPLYGEKLFF
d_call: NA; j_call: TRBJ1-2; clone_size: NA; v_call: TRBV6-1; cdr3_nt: TGTGCCAGCAGCGCCGCCGGACCACTCAAGTATGGCTACACCTTC; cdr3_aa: CASSAAGPLKYGYTF
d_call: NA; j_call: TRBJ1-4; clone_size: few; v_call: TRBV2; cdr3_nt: TGTGCCAGCAGTTCCGGACCGGATAGAACTAATGAAAAACTGTTTTTT; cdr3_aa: CASSSGPDRTNEKLFF
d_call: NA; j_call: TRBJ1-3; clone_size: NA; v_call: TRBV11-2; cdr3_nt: TGTGCCAGCAGCCCACCCCGCCTGGGGGCAGGTGGAAACACCATATATTTT; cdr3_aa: CASSPPRLGAGGNTIYF
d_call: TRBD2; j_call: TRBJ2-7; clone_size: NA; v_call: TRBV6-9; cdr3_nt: TGTGCCAGCAGTTACCCAGCGGGGGGAGAATCTTCCTACGAGCAGTACTTC; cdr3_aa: CASSYPAGGESSYEQYF
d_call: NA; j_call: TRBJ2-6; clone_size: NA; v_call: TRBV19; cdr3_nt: TGTGCCAGTAGTTCAAATACCGCCCCTGGGGCCAACGTCCTGACTTTC; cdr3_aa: CASSSNTAPGANVLTF
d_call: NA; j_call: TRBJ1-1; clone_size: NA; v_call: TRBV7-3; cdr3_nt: TGTGCCAGCAGCGCCTGGGGCCGTGCGGACACTGAAGCTTTCTTT; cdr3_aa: CASSAWGRADTEAFF
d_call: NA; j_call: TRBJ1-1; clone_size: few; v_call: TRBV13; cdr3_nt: TGTGCCAGCAGCTTCCAATCTTACAGGGCGTCCACTGAAGCTTTCTTT; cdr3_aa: CASSFQSYRASTEAFF
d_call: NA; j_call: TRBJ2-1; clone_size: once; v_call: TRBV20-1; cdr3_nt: TGCAGTGCTAGAGTGACAGCGGGTGCCTACAATGAGCAGTTCTTC; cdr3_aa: CSARVTAGAYNEQFF
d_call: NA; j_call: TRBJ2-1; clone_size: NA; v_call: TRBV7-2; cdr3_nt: TGTGCCAGCAGCTTAAAGGTTAATGAGCAGTTCTTC; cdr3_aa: CASSLKVNEQFF
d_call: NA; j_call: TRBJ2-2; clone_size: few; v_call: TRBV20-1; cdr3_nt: TGCAGTGCTAAATATTCCGGGGAGCTGTTTTTT; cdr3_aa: CSAKYSGELFF
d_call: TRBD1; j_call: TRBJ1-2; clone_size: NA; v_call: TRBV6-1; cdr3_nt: TGTGCCAGCAGTCCAAACACAGGGGGCACTGGCTACACCTTC; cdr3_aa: CASSPNTGGTGYTF
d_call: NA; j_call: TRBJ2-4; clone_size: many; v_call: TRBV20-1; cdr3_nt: TGCAGTGCTAGCGGCGGCGTGGGCATTCAGTACTTC; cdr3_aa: CSASGGVGIQYF
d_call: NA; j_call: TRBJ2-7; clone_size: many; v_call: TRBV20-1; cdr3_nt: TGCAGTGCAGAACTCACCTCCTACGAGCAGTACTTC; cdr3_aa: CSAELTSYEQYF
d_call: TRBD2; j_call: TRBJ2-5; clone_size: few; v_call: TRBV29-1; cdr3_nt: TGCAGCGTTGAAGACCCCCGGACTAGCGGACAAGAGACCCAGTACTTC; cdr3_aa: CSVEDPRTSGQETQYF
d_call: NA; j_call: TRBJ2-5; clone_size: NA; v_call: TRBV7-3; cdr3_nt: TGTGCCAACAGCTTAGGCCCAGAAGAGACCCAGTACTTC; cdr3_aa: CANSLGPEETQYF
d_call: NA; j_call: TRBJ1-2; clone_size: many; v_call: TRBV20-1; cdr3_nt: TGCAGTGCTACCCAGGCGTCCTATGGCTACACCTTC; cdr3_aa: CSATQASYGYTF
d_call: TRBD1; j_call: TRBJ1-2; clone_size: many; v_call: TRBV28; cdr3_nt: TGTGCCAGCAGACAGGACAGGGGGCGCCCTAACTATGGCTACACCTTC; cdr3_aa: CASRQDRGRPNYGYTF
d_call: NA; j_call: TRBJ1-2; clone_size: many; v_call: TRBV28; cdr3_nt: TGTGCCAGCAGTTTGGGCAGCCCCCTTTATGGCTACACCTTC; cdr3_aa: CASSLGSPLYGYTF
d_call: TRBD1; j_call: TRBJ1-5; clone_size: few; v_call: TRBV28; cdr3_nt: TGTGCCAGCAGTTCCCTAACAGGGGGCCATCAGCCCCAGCATTTT; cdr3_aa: CASSSLTGGHQPQHF
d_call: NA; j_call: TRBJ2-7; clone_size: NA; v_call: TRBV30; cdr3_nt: TGTGCCTGGATTCAGGGAACCTACGAGCAGTACTTC; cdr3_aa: CAWIQGTYEQYF
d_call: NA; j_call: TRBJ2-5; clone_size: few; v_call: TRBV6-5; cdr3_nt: TGTGCCAGCAGTTTTTTGGGGGGAGCCAAAGAGACCCAGTACTTC; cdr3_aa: CASSFLGGAKETQYF
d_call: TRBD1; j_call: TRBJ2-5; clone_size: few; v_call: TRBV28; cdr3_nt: TGTGCCAGCAGCCCACATATACAGGGGTTGGAGACCCAGTACTTC; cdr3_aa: CASSPHIQGLETQYF